A selection of T cell receptor beta chains follows, all from one sample in a study of cytomegalovirus exposure and HLA in healthy donors. Method: immunoSEQ multiplex PCR; TCRdb's copy keeps in-frame clones and lacks some. The repertoire holds 150,000 to 200,000 clones, with just over 75% as singletons. Sequenced material: PBMCs. The source of these receptors is a woman aged 30 to 39 in good health and CMV-seropositive. The CDR3 runs from the conserved cysteine through the conserved F or W. The D gene is left open where the match is weak. Expanded clones get a size class; other rows say once, few or many, or leave the size out.

d_gene: TRBD1; j_gene: TRBJ1-1; v_gene: TRBV20-1; abundance: NA; CDR3aa: CSARTGSLAFF; CDR3nt: TGCAGTGCTAGGACAGGGAGTTTGGCTTTCTTT
d_gene: NA; j_gene: TRBJ2-1; v_gene: TRBV28; abundance: NA; CDR3aa: CASTRSEALGEQFF; CDR3nt: TGTGCCAGCACCCGGTCGGAGGCGCTGGGTGAGCAGTTCTTC
d_gene: TRBD1; j_gene: TRBJ2-7; v_gene: TRBV27; abundance: NA; CDR3aa: CASSRQGASYEQYF; CDR3nt: TGTGCCAGCAGTCGACAGGGGGCATCCTACGAGCAGTACTTC
d_gene: TRBD1; j_gene: TRBJ1-3; v_gene: TRBV5-1; abundance: NA; CDR3aa: CASSQGQGAGNTIYF; CDR3nt: TGCGCCAGCAGCCAGGGACAGGGTGCTGGAAACACCATATATTTT
d_gene: TRBD2; j_gene: TRBJ2-3; v_gene: TRBV18; abundance: NA; CDR3aa: CASSVTSVATDTQYF; CDR3nt: TGTGCCAGCTCAGTGACTAGCGTAGCGACAGATACGCAGTATTTT
d_gene: NA; j_gene: TRBJ1-5; v_gene: TRBV7-2; abundance: once; CDR3aa: CASSFNRDSNQPQHF; CDR3nt: TGTGCCAGCAGCTTTAACAGAGATAGCAATCAGCCCCAGCATTTT
d_gene: TRBD1; j_gene: TRBJ1-1; v_gene: TRBV5-6; abundance: NA; CDR3aa: CASSIQGGGTEAFF; CDR3nt: TGTGCCAGCAGCATACAGGGGGGAGGCACTGAAGCTTTCTTT
d_gene: TRBD2; j_gene: TRBJ2-7; v_gene: TRBV7-8; abundance: NA; CDR3aa: CASSLLAGTTNEQYF; CDR3nt: TGTGCCAGCAGCCTCCTAGCGGGGACGACCAACGAGCAGTACTTC
d_gene: TRBD1; j_gene: TRBJ2-3; v_gene: TRBV16; abundance: NA; CDR3aa: CASSRSSDRGFDSLFSDTQYF; CDR3nt: TGTGCCAGCAGCCGATCGTCGGACAGGGGGTTTGATTCGTTATTCTCAGATACGCAGTATTTT
d_gene: NA; j_gene: TRBJ1-2; v_gene: TRBV6-5; abundance: NA; CDR3aa: CASSYPGWYGYTF; CDR3nt: TGTGCCAGCAGTTACCCGGGGTGGTATGGCTACACCTTC
d_gene: TRBD1; j_gene: TRBJ1-1; v_gene: TRBV5-1; abundance: few; CDR3aa: CASSLEGQGLNTEAFF; CDR3nt: TGCGCCAGCAGCTTGGAAGGACAGGGGCTGAACACTGAAGCTTTCTTT
d_gene: TRBD1; j_gene: TRBJ1-2; v_gene: TRBV7-8; abundance: NA; CDR3aa: CASSPRTGWDLYGYTF; CDR3nt: TGTGCCAGCAGCCCGCGGACAGGGTGGGACCTATATGGCTACACCTTC
d_gene: NA; j_gene: TRBJ1-5; v_gene: TRBV7-8; abundance: NA; CDR3aa: CASSFAGQNNQPQHF; CDR3nt: TGTGCCAGCAGCTTCGCCGGACAGAACAATCAGCCCCAGCATTTT
d_gene: NA; j_gene: TRBJ1-1; v_gene: TRBV7-2; abundance: NA; CDR3aa: CASSDPGEGGSTEAFF; CDR3nt: TGTGCCAGCAGCGATCCTGGGGAGGGGGGGAGCACTGAAGCTTTCTTT
d_gene: TRBD2; j_gene: TRBJ2-3; v_gene: TRBV7-8; abundance: NA; CDR3aa: CASSTLAEPTDTQYF; CDR3nt: TGTGCCAGCAGCACACTAGCGGAACCCACAGATACGCAGTATTTT
d_gene: NA; j_gene: TRBJ1-2; v_gene: TRBV7-9; abundance: few; CDR3aa: CASSLGTGNLLSGYTF; CDR3nt: TGTGCCAGCAGCCTAGGGACGGGAAATCTCTTATCTGGCTACACCTTC
d_gene: NA; j_gene: TRBJ1-4; v_gene: TRBV7-9; abundance: NA; CDR3aa: CASSPSPGIPILFF; CDR3nt: TGTGCCAGCAGCCCGAGTCCCGGGATACCCATTCTGTTTTTT
d_gene: TRBD2; j_gene: TRBJ2-1; v_gene: TRBV10-1; abundance: NA; CDR3aa: CASSESGGGLAGGINEQFF; CDR3nt: TGCGCCAGCAGTGAGTCTGGGGGGGGGCTAGCGGGAGGGATTAATGAGCAGTTCTTC